The text below deals with one TCR beta chain. This sample was taken from a study of T cells in Graves' hyperthyroidism and ophthalmopathy. Whole-study context: Peripheral blood was collected at initial diagnosis, before any treatment.

Absent ophthalmopathy progression within 18 months defined stable Graves' hyperthyroidism. The patients, who ranged from 18 to 65 in age, presented with newly diagnosed hyperthyroidism lasting under 2 months. Patients having uncontrolled infection, another autoimmune disease, pregnancy or lactation were not included. Amplification yielded TCR beta CDR3 regions, with RNA transcripts as the source. In the first-round RT-PCR of the TCR CDR3, the HTBI primer set was used. TCRdb independently ran MiXCR on the multiplex PCR reads; one entry per CDR3 protein. The repertoire holds a few hundred thousand distinct CDR3 sequences, around 25% seen once, with roughly 70% in the top ten. The germline V gene has CDR1 MDHEN and CDR2 SYDVKM. V was clipped by 3 bases and J by 2 bases; unmatched bases: 6. The CDR3 covers 16 residues.

The chain combines TRBV28 with TRBJ1-5; 8 bases are a match to TRBD1. Sequencing used blood. This sequence originates from a man aged 50-59 years with Graves' hyperthyroidism. CDR3 in DNA: TGTGCCAGCAGTTTGATCCAGGGGGCGCGCAATCAGCCCCAGCATTTT. It translates to CASSLIQGARNQPQHF.